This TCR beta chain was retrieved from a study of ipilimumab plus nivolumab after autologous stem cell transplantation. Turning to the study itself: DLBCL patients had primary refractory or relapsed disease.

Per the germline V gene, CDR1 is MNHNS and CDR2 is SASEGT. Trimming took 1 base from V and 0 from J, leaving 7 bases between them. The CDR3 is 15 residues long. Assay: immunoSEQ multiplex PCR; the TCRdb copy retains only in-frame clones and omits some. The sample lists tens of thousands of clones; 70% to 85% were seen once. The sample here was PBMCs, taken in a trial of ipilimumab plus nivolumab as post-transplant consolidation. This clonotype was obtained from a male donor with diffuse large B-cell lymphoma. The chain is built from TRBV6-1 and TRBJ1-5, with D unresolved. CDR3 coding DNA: TGTGCCAGCAGTGAAGGCAGCCTTAGCAATCAGCCCCAGCATTTT. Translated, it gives CASSEGSLSNQPQHF.